Below are 28 T cell receptor beta chains sequenced from a single sample in a study of STAT3 mutations in large granular lymphocyte leukemia. This table comes from immunoSEQ multiplex PCR, and its TCRdb copy is limited to in-frame clones, with some not included. The data contain roughly 11,000 clones, around 76% of them singletons. The antigens these receptors bind are not known. Study results and limitations: At least one immunodominant TCR beta clonotype appeared in every T-cell large granular lymphocyte leukemia patient.

Sequencing was performed on peripheral blood mononuclear cells. These TCRs come from a man aged 55 to 70 with T-cell large granular lymphocyte leukemia. Some clones in this sample may be carry-over from other donors' samples.

The gene calls are TRBV4-3 and TRBJ1-1, with 10 bases that match TRBD1. With V trimmed by 4 bases and J by 4 bases, 6 bases remained unmatched. Germline V gene data show CDR1 as LGHNA and CDR2 as YSLEER. This CDR3 contains 15 residues. CDR3 coding DNA: TGCGCCAGCAGCCGACGACAGGGGGCACCCACTGAAGCTTTCTTT. Protein: CASSRRQGAPTEAFF.

This clone appeared once. Written as DNA, the CDR3 is TGTGCCAGCAGCTTGGATGGGGGCGGCACTGAAGCTTTCTTT. Its translation is CASSLDGGGTEAFF. This sequence joins TRBV5-6 and TRBJ1-1, with a weak D call TRBD1 (6 bases). From germline, CDR1 is SGHDT and CDR2 YYEEEE. CDR3 length: 14 amino acids. V was pared by 0 bases and J by 4 bases, with 10 bases between.

The J gene is TRBJ2-7, the V gene TRBV27; 9 bases align to TRBD1. V was clipped by 3 bases and J by 5 bases; unmatched bases: 5. This CDR3 comprises 14 residues. Germline loops: CDR1 MNHEY, CDR2 SMNVEV (reference sequence). The CDR3: CASSFAGTGNEQYF. The DNA of the CDR3 is TGTGCCAGCAGTTTCGCCGGGACAGGGAACGAGCAGTACTTC.

This sequence joins TRBV18 and TRBJ2-3; TRBD1 matches 11 bases. The V gene end was trimmed by 3 bases and the J gene end by 4 bases; junction bases not matched to a gene: 6. The CDR3 runs to 16 residues. CDR1 and CDR2 (germline): KGHSH, LQKENI. The CDR3 region has the DNA TGTGCCAGCTCACCCGTGGGGACAGGGGGTGCAGATACGCAGTATTTT. It is translated as CASSPVGTGGADTQYF. The full variable domain, rest sourced from reference TRBV18 and TRBJ2-3, is NAGVMQNPRHLVRRRGQEARLRCSPMKGHSHVYWYRQLPEEGLKFMVYLQKENIIDESGMPKERFSAEFPKEGPSILRIQQVVRGDSAAYFCASSPVGTGGADTQYFGPGTRLTVL.

The chain couples TRBV5-1 to TRBJ2-5; 10 bases agree with TRBD2. After removal of 0 bases from V and 4 bases from J, the junction contained 9 bases not matched to a gene. From germline, CDR1 is SGHRS and CDR2 YFSETQ. The CDR3 spans 17 residues. The CDR3: CASSLARTSGTIETQYF. As DNA, the CDR3 is TGCGCCAGCAGCTTGGCCCGGACTAGCGGTACTATAGAGACCCAGTACTTC.

J is TRBJ2-1 and V is TRBV5-1; 10 bases line up with TRBD2. The CDR3 is made up of 15 amino acids. CDR1 and CDR2 (germline): SGHRS, YFSETQ. V gave up 5 bases and J gave up 4 bases; unmatched junction bases: 6. CDR3 in amino acids: CASRSTSGVYNEQFF. The CDR3 DNA reads TGCGCCAGCAGATCCACTAGCGGGGTTTACAATGAGCAGTTCTTC.

The chain recombines TRBV2 with TRBJ1-1; a weak D match, TRBD1 (6 bases). Germline loops: CDR1 SNHLY, CDR2 FYNNEI. Trimming cost V 6 bases and J 3 bases, with 20 bases left between them. This CDR3 is 16 amino acids long. In nucleotides, the CDR3 is TGTGCCAGCAGAAATATACGGGGGGCGAGGGACACTGAAGCTTTCTTT. It encodes CASRNIRGARDTEAFF.

V is TRBV6-5 and J is TRBJ2-1; D possibly corresponds to TRBD2 (6 bases). The CDR3 is 14 amino acids. Germline V CDR1 and CDR2: MNHEY, SVGAGI. V was pared by 5 bases and J by 10 bases, with 18 bases between. CDR3 region: CASSPNWEVREQFF. CDR3 in DNA: TGTGCCAGCAGTCCGAATTGGGAGGTTCGCGAGCAGTTCTTC.

The chain links TRBV30 to TRBJ1-1; TRBD1 is a possible D gene (6 bases). The CDR3 covers 15 residues. Per the germline V gene, CDR1 is GTSNPN and CDR2 is SVGIG (reference sequence). Deletions cut 0 bases from V and 1 base from J, with 12 bases between. The CDR3 sequence is CAWSVLTGTNTEAFF. The CDR3 DNA sequence: TGTGCCTGGAGTGTACTTACAGGGACGAACACTGAAGCTTTCTTT. Full variable domain (outside the CDR3, taken from reference TRBV30 and TRBJ1-1): SQTIHQWPATLVQPVGSPLSLECTVEGTSNPNLYWYRQAAGRGLQLLFYSVGIGQISSEVPQNLSASRPQDRQFILSSKKLLLSDSGFYLCAWSVLTGTNTEAFFGQGTRLTVV.

J is TRBJ1-2 and V is TRBV19; D remains ambiguous. V lost 2 bases and J lost 3, with 10 bases in between. Germline CDR1 is LNHDA and CDR2 is SQIVND (reference sequence). The CDR3 sequence is 14 residues long. The CDR3 DNA reads TGTGCCAGTAGTATATTGGGGAGTGACTATGGCTACACCTTC. Its protein is CASSILGSDYGYTF.

The gene calls are TRBV30 and TRBJ2-3; D is ambiguous. Germline CDR1 reads GTSNPN; CDR2 reads SVGIG (reference sequence). The CDR3 has 13 residues. Trimming took off 2 bases at V and 2 bases at J, with 8 bases between the two ends. This CDR3 is CAWSPSPTDTQYF. Written as DNA, the CDR3 is TGTGCCTGGAGTCCTAGTCCCACAGATACGCAGTATTTT.

The V call is TRBV18, the J call TRBJ2-1; 8 bases agree with TRBD1. Germline CDR1 is KGHSH and CDR2 is LQKENI. CDR3 length: 15 residues. V trimming: 3 bases; J trimming: 1 base; junction bases outside the gene matches: 2. CDR3 in amino acids: CASSPQGASYNEQFF. CDR3 DNA: TGTGCCAGCTCACCTCAGGGGGCATCCTACAATGAGCAGTTCTTC.

This sequence joins TRBV29-1 and TRBJ1-3; no clear D. V was cut by 5 bases and J by 0 bases, with 5 bases left in between. The germline V gene encodes CDR1 SQVTM and CDR2 ANQGSEA. CDR3 size: 12 residues. The CDR3 loop is CSVSASGNTIYF. For the CDR3, the DNA is TGCAGCGTTAGTGCCTCTGGAAACACCATATATTTT.

The chain has TRBV27 and TRBJ1-5; 7 nucleotides align to TRBD1. Germline loops: CDR1 MNHEY, CDR2 SMNVEV (reference sequence). The CDR3 runs to 15 residues. Unmatched junction bases numbered 11, after V lost 5 bases and J lost 7 bases. The CDR3 nucleotides are TGTGCCAGCAGTCCCGGACAGGTGAGCATACAGCCCCAGCATTTT. Its translation is CASSPGQVSIQPQHF.

The rearrangement links TRBV6-1 to TRBJ2-7; D call uncertain. The CDR3 sequence is 13 residues long. Between the trimmed V and J ends, which lost 4 bases and 2 bases, there was a span of 9 bases. The germline V gene encodes CDR1 MNHNS and CDR2 SASEGT. CDR3 coding DNA: TGTGCCAGCAGTGTCGAGGCGGCCTACGAGCAGTACTTC. Protein sequence: CASSVEAAYEQYF.

The V gene is TRBV19, the J gene TRBJ2-1; possibly TRBD2 for D (5 bases). V lost 6 bases, J lost 0 bases, and 6 bases lay in between. The CDR3 length is 13 residues. Germline CDR1 reads LNHDA; CDR2 reads SQIVND (reference sequence). CDR3 loop: CASSRDSYNEQFF. The CDR3 DNA sequence: TGTGCCAGTAGCCGGGACTCCTACAATGAGCAGTTCTTC. Looking up the rest from reference TRBV19 and TRBJ2-1 gives the full variable domain: DGGITQSPKYLFRKEGQNVTLSCEQNLNHDAMYWYRQDPGQGLRLIYYSQIVNDFQKGDIAEGYSVSREKKESFPLTVTSAQKNPTAFYLCASSRDSYNEQFFGPGTRLTVL.

The chain employs TRBV18 and TRBJ2-5; the match to TRBD2 covers 8 bases. The J call is in doubt because the DNA end fits TRBJ2-7 better. The CDR3 totals 15 residues. CDR1 and CDR2 from the germline V gene are KGHSH and LQKENI. CDR3 coding DNA: TGTGCCAGCTCACAAGACAGGACTAGCTTTTCCGAGCAGTACTTC. This translates into CASSQDRTSFSEQYF.

The chain recombines TRBV7-8 with TRBJ2-1; 14 bases are a match to TRBD2. The CDR3 consists of 15 residues. Germline V gives CDR1 SGHVS, CDR2 FQNEAQ. J was trimmed by 8 bases and V by 5 bases; bases with no gene match: 5. Here the CDR3 reads CASSIGTSGRDEQFF. CDR3 DNA: TGTGCCAGCAGCATAGGGACTAGCGGGAGAGATGAGCAGTTCTTC.

This clone was counted between two and nine times. The rearrangement uses TRBV27 and TRBJ2-1, with 8 bases identical to TRBD2. V trimming: 3 bases; J trimming: 7 bases; junction bases outside the gene matches: 8. CDR1 and CDR2 (germline): MNHEY, SMNVEV (reference sequence). The CDR3 totals 15 residues. CDR3 region: CASSFGVAGRNEQFF. The CDR3 nucleotides read TGTGCCAGCAGTTTCGGGGTAGCGGGAAGGAATGAGCAGTTCTTC.

The chain has TRBV4-3 and TRBJ1-4, with a tentative D call TRBD1 (5 bases). The V gene lost 5 bases and the J gene lost 6 bases, with 16 bases spanning the gap. The CDR3 length is 15 residues. CDR1 and CDR2 (germline): LGHNA, YSLEER. Written as DNA, the CDR3 is TGCGCCAGCAGCGAAGGTGGGGGACGGGATGAAAAACTGTTTTTT. Translating it yields CASSEGGGRDEKLFF.

The rearrangement uses TRBV30 and TRBJ1-1; perhaps TRBD1 as D (6 bases). Germline values: CDR1 GTSNPN, CDR2 SVGIG (reference sequence). V gave up 1 base and J gave up 0 bases, with 12 bases separating them. The CDR3 consists of 15 residues. The CDR3 coding sequence is TGTGCCTGGAGTGAAACCAGGGGCCTGAACACTGAAGCTTTCTTT. Its protein product is CAWSETRGLNTEAFF.

In DNA form, the CDR3 reads TGTGCCAGCAGCTTAGCCCCAGGGAGCCACACCGGGGAGCTGTTTTTT. This translates into CASSLAPGSHTGELFF. The chain couples TRBV7-2 to TRBJ2-2; D tentatively fits TRBD1 or TRBD2 (5 bases each). Germline V gene sequence: CDR1 SGHTA, CDR2 FQGNSA. The CDR3 contains 16 residues. V lost 0 bases, J lost 3 bases, and 11 bases lay in between.

This sequence joins TRBV12-1 and TRBJ1-3. TRBV12-1 is given as a pseudogene. The CDR3 runs 13 residues. The CDR3 coding sequence is TGTGCCAGCAGCTTGGGAACTGGAAACACCATATATTTT. As protein: CASSLGTGNTIYF.

The chain recombines TRBV5-6 with TRBJ1-2; D may be TRBD1 (5 bases). The V gene lost 0 bases and the J gene lost 2 bases, with 11 bases spanning the gap. This CDR3 region has 15 residues. The V gene's germline CDR1 is SGHDT and CDR2 YYEEEE. The CDR3 DNA follows: TGTGCCAGCAGCTTGGTCGCCAGGGCCAACTATGGCTACACCTTC. As protein: CASSLVARANYGYTF.

Only a few counts were recorded for this clone. V and J are TRBV18 and TRBJ1-1; D may be TRBD1 (5 bases). Trimming cost V 2 bases and J 6 bases, with 13 bases left between them. This CDR3 comprises 14 residues. Germline assignment: CDR1 KGHSH and CDR2 LQKENI. In nucleotides, the CDR3 is TGTGCCAGCTCACCATCAAAGGACACACCTGAAGCTTTCTTT. As protein: CASSPSKDTPEAFF. Full variable domain (outside the CDR3, taken from reference TRBV18 and TRBJ1-1): NAGVMQNPRHLVRRRGQEARLRCSPMKGHSHVYWYRQLPEEGLKFMVYLQKENIIDESGMPKERFSAEFPKEGPSILRIQQVVRGDSAAYFCASSPSKDTPEAFFGQGTRLTVV.

This clone was recorded a few times. The gene calls are TRBV5-4 and TRBJ1-5; tentatively, D is TRBD1 (5 bases). The CDR3 runs to 13 residues. CDR1 and CDR2 (germline): SGHNT, YYREEE (reference sequence). V lost 4 bases and J lost 11, with 16 bases in between. CDR3 DNA sequence: TGTGCCAGCAGCCCCGGGGTTGGGGCAGCCCAGCATTTT. Translated: CASSPGVGAAQHF.

This sequence joins TRBV25-1 and TRBJ2-7, with no clear D. The CDR3 loop spans 14 amino acids. Looked up from germline, CDR1 is MGHDK and CDR2 is SYGVNS. The V gene lost 3 bases and the J gene lost 7 bases, with 16 bases spanning the gap. CDR3 loop: CASSDELMGKEQYF. In DNA, the CDR3 is TGTGCCAGCAGTGATGAGTTAATGGGGAAAGAGCAGTACTTC.

The chain employs TRBV4-1 and TRBJ2-7, with 7 positions matching TRBD1. Germline V CDR1 and CDR2: MGHRA, YSYEKL. The length of the CDR3 is 16 residues. Trimming removed 4 bases from V and 2 bases from J; junction bases left unmatched: 11. The CDR3 nucleotides read TGCGCCAGCAGCCTCCAGACAGGGACAATTACCTACGAGCAGTACTTC. Its translation: CASSLQTGTITYEQYF.